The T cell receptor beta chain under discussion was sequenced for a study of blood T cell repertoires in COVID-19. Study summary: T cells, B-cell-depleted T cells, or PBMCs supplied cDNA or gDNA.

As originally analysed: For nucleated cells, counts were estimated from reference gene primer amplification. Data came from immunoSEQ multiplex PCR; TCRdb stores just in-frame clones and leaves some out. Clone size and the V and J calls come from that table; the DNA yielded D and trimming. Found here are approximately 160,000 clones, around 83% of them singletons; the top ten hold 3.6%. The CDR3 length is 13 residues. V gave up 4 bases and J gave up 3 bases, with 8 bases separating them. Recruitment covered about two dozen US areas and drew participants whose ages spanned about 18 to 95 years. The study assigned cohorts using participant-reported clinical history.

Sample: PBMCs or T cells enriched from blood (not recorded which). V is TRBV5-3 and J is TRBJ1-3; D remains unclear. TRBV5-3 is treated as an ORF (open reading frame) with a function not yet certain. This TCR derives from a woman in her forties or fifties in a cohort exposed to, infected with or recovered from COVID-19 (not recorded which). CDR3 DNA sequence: TGTGCCAGAAGCCCAGAAGTTGGAAACACCATATATTTT. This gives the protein CARSPEVGNTIYF.